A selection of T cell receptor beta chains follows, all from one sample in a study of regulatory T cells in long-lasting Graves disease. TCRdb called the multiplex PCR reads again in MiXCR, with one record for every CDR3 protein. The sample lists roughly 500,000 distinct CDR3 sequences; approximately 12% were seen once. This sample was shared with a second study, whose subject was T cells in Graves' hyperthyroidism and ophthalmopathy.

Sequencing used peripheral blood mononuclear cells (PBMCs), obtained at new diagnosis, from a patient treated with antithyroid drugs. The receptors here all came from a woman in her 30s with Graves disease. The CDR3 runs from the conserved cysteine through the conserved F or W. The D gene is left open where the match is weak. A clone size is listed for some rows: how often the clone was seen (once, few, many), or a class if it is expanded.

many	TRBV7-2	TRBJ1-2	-	TGTGCCAGCAGCTTAGACACAGGGAACTATGGCTACACCTTC	CASSLDTGNYGYTF
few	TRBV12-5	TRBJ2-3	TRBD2	TGTGCTAGTGGTCTCGGGACTAGGTCCGCAGATACGCAGTATTTT	CASGLGTRSADTQYF
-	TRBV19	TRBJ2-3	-	TGTGCCAGTAGGCGGGAAACCACAGATACGCAGTATTTT	CASRRETTDTQYF
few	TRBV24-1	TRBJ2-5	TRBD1	TGTGCCACCAGTGATTACAGGGGGCGAGAGACCCAGTACTTC	CATSDYRGRETQYF
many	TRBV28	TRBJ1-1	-	TGTGCCAGCAGTCTCCAGACATGGACTACCACTGAAGCTTTCTTT	CASSLQTWTTTEAFF
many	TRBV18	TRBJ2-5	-	TGTGCCAGCTCACCTCCTTCAGGAGGAGAGACCCAGTACTTC	CASSPPSGGETQYF
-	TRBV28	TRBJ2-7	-	TGTGCCAGCAACGTGGGGTTCCAGCAGTACTTC	CASNVGFQQYF
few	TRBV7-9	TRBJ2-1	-	TGTGCCAGCAGCTTACGGGGGGCCTTGGATGAGCAGTTCTTC	CASSLRGALDEQFF
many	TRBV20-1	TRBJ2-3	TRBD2	TGCAGTGCTATCCGGACTAGCGGGAGGATCGCAGATACGCAGTATTTT	CSAIRTSGRIADTQYF
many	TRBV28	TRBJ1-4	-	TGTGCCAGCAGTTTACTGGGGCCTAATGAAAAACTGTTTTTT	CASSLLGPNEKLFF
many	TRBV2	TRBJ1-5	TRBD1	TGTGCCACACGACAGGGGGCCTCGCCTTATAGCAATCAGCCCCAGCATTTT	CATRQGASPYSNQPQHF
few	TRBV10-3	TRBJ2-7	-	TGTGCCATCAGAGAACGGAACGGGCCCTACGAGCAGTACTTC	CAIRERNGPYEQYF
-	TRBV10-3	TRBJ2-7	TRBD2	TGTGCCATCAGCACCGGGCCACTAGCGTCAGACGAGCAGTACTTC	CAISTGPLASDEQYF
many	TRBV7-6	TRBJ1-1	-	TGTGCCAGCAGCTTAGTCGGGATATTGAACACTGAAGCTTTCTTT	CASSLVGILNTEAFF
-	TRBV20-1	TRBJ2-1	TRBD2	TGCAGTGCTAGAGATCGGCTAGCGGGAGTATCCTACAATGAGCAGTTCTTC	CSARDRLAGVSYNEQFF
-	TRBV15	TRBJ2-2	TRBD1	TGTGCCACCAGCCCATACCGGGACAGGGGCACCGGGGAGCTGTTTTTT	CATSPYRDRGTGELFF
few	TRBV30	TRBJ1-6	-	TGTGCCTGGAAGACTGGGGTTCCCCTCCACTTT	CAWKTGVPLHF